A single sample gave rise to the 26 T cell receptor beta chains below, sequenced in a study of shared T cell receptors in the human thymus. Produced via immunoSEQ multiplex PCR; TCRdb's table is partial and in-frame only. In the table there are 700,000 or so clones, approximately 85% of which are singletons. This sample was also put to use in a study of human thymus T cells.

Material: thymocytes. The receptors originated from a girl in the first two years of life with a congenital heart defect.

This chain uses TRBV7-9 with TRBJ2-4; possibly TRBD1 for D (6 bases). The V end lost 8 bases, the J end lost 0 bases, and 23 bases lay between the germline ends. CDR1 SEHNR and CDR2 FQNEAQ come from the germline V gene (reference sequence). The CDR3 runs to 18 residues. The CDR3 nucleotides are TGTGCCAGCGGCCCCGGGGTGGGACACGAGCTAGCCAAAAACATTCAGTACTTC. As protein: CASGPGVGHELAKNIQYF.

This clone occurred a few times. The chain is built from TRBV19 and TRBJ2-7, with D possibly matching TRBD1 (6 bases). The CDR3 runs to 15 residues. Trimming cost V 1 base and J 3 bases, with 13 bases left between them. Germline V lookup: CDR1 LNHDA, CDR2 SQIVND (reference sequence). In DNA form, the CDR3 reads TGTGCCAGTAGTATAGGCGTCGGGACAAACTACGAGCAGTACTTC. It codes for CASSIGVGTNYEQYF.

The chain recombines TRBV2 with TRBJ1-1; tentatively, D is TRBD1 (6 bases). Looked up from germline, CDR1 is SNHLY and CDR2 is FYNNEI. The CDR3 has 14 residues. V lost 4 bases, J lost 4 bases, and 13 bases lay in between. The CDR3 is CASSVPRGGTEAFF. CDR3 DNA sequence: TGTGCCAGCAGTGTCCCAAGGGGGGGCACTGAAGCTTTCTTT.

The V and J genes are TRBV25-1 and TRBJ1-1, with D possibly matching TRBD1 (5 bases). With 2 bases removed from V and 0 bases from J, the gap between germline ends came to 10 bases. Germline assignment: CDR1 MGHDK and CDR2 SYGVNS. The CDR3 runs to 15 residues. The CDR3 here is CASSEQGALNTEAFF. The CDR3 region has the DNA TGTGCCAGCAGTGAACAGGGCGCTCTGAACACTGAAGCTTTCTTT.

The V call is TRBV5-1, the J call TRBJ2-4, with 9 bases lining up with TRBD1. V lost 4 bases, J lost 3 bases, and 8 bases stayed unmatched. The CDR3 runs to 16 residues. Germline-derived CDR1 and CDR2 are SGHRS and YFSETQ. CDR3 in DNA: TGCGCCAGCAGCCGGGACAGGGTTGGAGGCAAAAACATTCAGTACTTC. This translates into CASSRDRVGGKNIQYF.

This clone was seen only once. The rearrangement links TRBV18 to TRBJ1-1, with D maybe TRBD1 (6 bases). CDR1 and CDR2 (germline): KGHSH, LQKENI. CDR3 length: 17 amino acids. V gave up 0 bases and J gave up 2 bases, with 16 bases separating them. CDR3 nucleotides: TGTGCCAGCTCACCACCGAGCCGGAGAGGGGGTAACACTGAAGCTTTCTTT. It specifies CASSPPSRRGGNTEAFF.

This clone was recorded only once. The V and J genes are TRBV7-9 and TRBJ1-1; 7 positions agree with TRBD1. J was trimmed by 0 bases and V by 1 base; bases with no gene match: 8. This CDR3 is built from 17 residues. CDR1 is SEHNR and CDR2 is FQNEAQ in the germline V gene (reference sequence). DNA of the CDR3: TGTGCCAGCAGCTTAGTGTTACAGGGGCGGATGAACACTGAAGCTTTCTTT. This encodes CASSLVLQGRMNTEAFF.

V usage is TRBV19 and J usage is TRBJ2-6, with 11 positions matching TRBD1. Trimming cost V 3 bases and J 2 bases; bases outside gene matches: 12. CDR3 length: 20 amino acids. Looked up from germline, CDR1 is LNHDA and CDR2 is SQIVND (reference sequence). The CDR3, as DNA: TGTGCCAGTAGTATCCGGGACAGGGGGAATCTGGAAGCTGGGGCCAACGTCCTGACTTTC. Its translation: CASSIRDRGNLEAGANVLTF. The variable domain in full, completed from reference TRBV19 and TRBJ2-6, reads DGGITQSPKYLFRKEGQNVTLSCEQNLNHDAMYWYRQDPGQGLRLIYYSQIVNDFQKGDIAEGYSVSREKKESFPLTVTSAQKNPTAFYLCASSIRDRGNLEAGANVLTFGAGSRLTVL.

The chain has TRBV27 and TRBJ2-3; 9 nucleotides match TRBD2. With 4 bases clipped from V and 1 base from J, the junction kept 12 bases outside the gene matches. Germline CDR1 reads MNHEY; CDR2 reads SMNVEV (reference sequence). The CDR3 consists of 18 residues. The DNA of the CDR3 is TGTGCCAGCAGTTACATACGAAGTAGCGGGGGACGCACAGATACGCAGTATTTT. Protein product: CASSYIRSSGGRTDTQYF.

J is TRBJ2-1 and V is TRBV28; the D gene is possibly TRBD2 (5 bases). The CDR3 runs to 17 residues. V lost 6 bases, J lost 6 bases, and 24 bases lay in between. Germline CDR1 is MDHEN and CDR2 is SYDVKM. In DNA form, the CDR3 reads TGTGCCAGCAGCCTTCCGTGTCGGACCCCAGAGGGCAATGAGCAGTTCTTC. It yields the protein CASSLPCRTPEGNEQFF.

A remark on this clone: Other DNA sequences from this sample encode an identical CDR3 as well. This chain links TRBV7-6 with TRBJ2-3; TRBD1 matches at 10 bases. The CDR3 has 14 amino acids. Trimming cost V 5 bases and J 3 bases; bases outside gene matches: 2. Germline V gene data show CDR1 as SGHVS and CDR2 as FNYEAQ. CDR3 sequence reads: CASSPGQGTDTQYF. In nucleotides, the CDR3 is TGTGCCAGCAGCCCGGGACAGGGGACAGATACGCAGTATTTT.

This clone has just one count. The rearrangement uses TRBV10-3 and TRBJ1-1, with a weak D call TRBD1 (5 bases). The CDR3 runs to 14 residues. With 5 bases removed from V and 2 bases from J, the gap between germline ends came to 12 bases. The germline CDR1 and CDR2 sequences are ENHRY and SYGVKD. The CDR3 protein is CAISRTFSNTEAFF. In nucleotides, the CDR3 is TGTGCCATCAGTCGGACATTCAGCAACACTGAAGCTTTCTTT.

The rearrangement joins TRBV9 to TRBJ2-7; the match to TRBD1 covers 8 bases. The V gene end was trimmed by 0 bases and the J gene end by 7 bases; junction bases not matched to a gene: 9. From germline, CDR1 is SGDLS and CDR2 YYNGEE. The CDR3 consists of 15 residues. This CDR3 reads CASSVGGRGLGEQYF. For the CDR3, the DNA is TGTGCCAGCAGCGTAGGTGGCAGGGGGCTCGGGGAGCAGTACTTC.

V and J are TRBV5-4 and TRBJ2-2, with D perhaps matching TRBD1 (6 bases). Germline CDR1 reads SGHNT; CDR2 reads YYREEE (reference sequence). This CDR3 comprises 17 residues. V was trimmed by 5 bases and J by 3 bases, leaving 20 bases between them. This chain's CDR3 is CASRLIDRRGDTGELFF. The CDR3 DNA reads as TGTGCCAGCAGACTGATTGACAGGCGTGGGGACACCGGGGAGCTGTTTTTT. The full variable domain, completed using reference TRBV5-4 and TRBJ2-2, is ETGVTQSPTHLIKTRGQQVTLRCSSQSGHNTVSWYQQALGQGPQFIFQYYREEENGRGNFPPRFSGLQFPNYSSELNVNALELDDSALYLCASRLIDRRGDTGELFFGEGSRLTVL.

The chain combines TRBV28 with TRBJ1-5; 7 nucleotides align to TRBD1. Germline CDR1 reads MDHEN; CDR2 reads SYDVKM. The ends lost 4 bases at V and 0 bases at J; junction bases unmatched: 15. The CDR3 sequence is 19 residues long. Here the CDR3 reads CASSSNRTGRVFSNQPQHF. In DNA form, the CDR3 reads TGTGCCAGCAGTTCAAATCGGACAGGTCGTGTATTTAGCAATCAGCCCCAGCATTTT. The variable domain in full, completed from reference TRBV28 and TRBJ1-5, reads DVKVTQSSRYLVKRTGEKVFLECVQDMDHENMFWYRQDPGLGLRLIYFSYDVKMKEKGDIPEGYSVSREKKERFSLILESASTNQTSMYLCASSSNRTGRVFSNQPQHFGDGTRLSIL.

The chain links TRBV6-1 to TRBJ2-7, with 8 bases identical to TRBD2. V shed 3 bases and J 5 bases; nucleotides not matched to a gene: 9. The CDR3 runs 15 residues. Germline CDR1 and CDR2: MNHNS and SASEGT. The CDR3 DNA sequence: TGTGCCAGCAGTGACCCCCGGGGGGGGGTCCACGAGCAGTACTTC. Translated: CASSDPRGGVHEQYF.

The V call is TRBV7-2, the J call TRBJ1-2, with 10 positions matching TRBD1. The trim removed 0 bases at V and 7 bases at J, leaving 8 bases unmatched. This CDR3 spans 16 amino acids. CDR1 SGHTA and CDR2 FQGNSA come from the germline V gene. This chain's CDR3 is CASSLAGQGKVGGYTF. The DNA of the CDR3 is TGTGCCAGCAGCTTAGCGGGACAGGGGAAAGTTGGTGGCTACACCTTC.

The chain links TRBV7-2 to TRBJ1-2, with 8 bases identical to TRBD1. The CDR3 is 16 amino acids. The germline gives CDR1 SGHTA, CDR2 FQGNSA. J was trimmed by 1 base and V by 0 bases; bases with no gene match: 4. The CDR3 region is CASSLAQGADNYGYTF. In DNA, the CDR3 is TGTGCCAGCAGCTTAGCCCAGGGGGCGGATAACTATGGCTACACCTTC.

The genes are TRBV11-1 and TRBJ2-7, with a weak D call TRBD2 (5 bases). This CDR3 contains 14 residues. The germline gives CDR1 SGHAT, CDR2 FQDESV (reference sequence). The V and J ends lost 0 bases and 5 bases respectively, with 11 bases between them. CDR3 sequence reads: CASSLAPRGDEQYF. DNA for the CDR3: TGTGCCAGCAGCTTAGCCCCCCGGGGAGACGAGCAGTACTTC.

This chain connects TRBV6-1 to TRBJ2-5; 8 bases agree with TRBD1. The CDR3 loop spans 15 amino acids. The germline V gene encodes CDR1 MNHNS and CDR2 SASEGT. V gave up 2 bases and J gave up 5 bases; unmatched junction bases: 7. CDR3 coding DNA: TGTGCCAGCAGTGAACCAGGGGGCAGTTGGGAGACCCAGTACTTC. It encodes CASSEPGGSWETQYF.

A single count supports this clone. The CDR3, as DNA: TGTGCCAGTAGTAGCCGGGGTAGAGACTCCTATAATTCACCCCTCCACTTT. Amino acid sequence: CASSSRGRDSYNSPLHF. The rearrangement uses TRBV19 and TRBJ1-6; D gene uncertain. The CDR3 is made up of 17 amino acids. V lost 4 bases to trimming and J lost 0 bases, with 13 bases between them. Germline CDR1 reads LNHDA; CDR2 reads SQIVND (reference sequence).

This clone turned up a few times. The V call is TRBV6-1, the J call TRBJ1-6; 9 bases are shared with TRBD1. This CDR3 region has 15 residues. Germline CDR1 reads MNHNS; CDR2 reads SASEGT. V dropped 6 bases and J dropped 9; count of bases not matched to a gene: 9. The CDR3 sequence is CASSERDRGFSPLHF. The DNA for the CDR3 is TGTGCCAGCAGCGAGAGAGACAGGGGGTTTTCACCCCTCCACTTT.

The chain joins TRBV5-6 to TRBJ1-1, with D unclear. The length of the CDR3 is 13 residues. Germline V gene sequence: CDR1 SGHDT, CDR2 YYEEEE. V shed 4 bases and J shed 7 bases, with 14 bases lying between them. The CDR3 bases are TGTGCCAGCAGCACCGCAGACCGGGATGAAGCTTTCTTT. As protein: CASSTADRDEAFF. Complete variable domain (other parts from reference TRBV5-6 and TRBJ1-1): DAGVTQSPTHLIKTRGQQVTLRCSPKSGHDTVSWYQQALGQGPQFIFQYYEEEERQRGNFPDRFSGHQFPNYSSELNVNALLLGDSALYLCASSTADRDEAFFGQGTRLTVV.

The V gene is TRBV30, the J gene TRBJ1-2; possibly TRBD1 for D (6 bases). CDR1 is GTSNPN and CDR2 is SVGIG in the germline V gene (reference sequence). This CDR3 region has 12 residues. V was clipped by 2 bases and J by 6 bases, with 10 bases between them. CDR3 residues: CAWSPNRDGYTF. Written as DNA, the CDR3 is TGTGCCTGGAGTCCTAACAGGGATGGCTACACCTTC.

As concerns this clone: Sequence at one end of the junction differs from germline and may be a read error. Other DNA sequences in this sample translate to the same CDR3. The V call is TRBV10-3, the J call TRBJ1-6, with 7 bases matching TRBD1. This CDR3 has 14 residues. Per germline, CDR1 ENHRY and CDR2 SYGVKD. CDR3 DNA sequence: TGTGCCGCTCAGGGGGGCTCCTATAATTCCCCCCTCCACTTT. This codes for CAAQGGSYNSPLHF.

The V call is TRBV7-2, the J call TRBJ2-7; 9 bases match TRBD1. There are 17 residues in the CDR3. V shed 2 bases, J shed 2 bases, and the junction held 10 bases outside the gene matches. CDR1 and CDR2 (germline): SGHTA, FQGNSA. The DNA for the CDR3 is TGTGCCAGCAGCTTAAACCGCGGACAGGGGATAACCTACGAGCAGTACTTC. It yields the protein CASSLNRGQGITYEQYF.